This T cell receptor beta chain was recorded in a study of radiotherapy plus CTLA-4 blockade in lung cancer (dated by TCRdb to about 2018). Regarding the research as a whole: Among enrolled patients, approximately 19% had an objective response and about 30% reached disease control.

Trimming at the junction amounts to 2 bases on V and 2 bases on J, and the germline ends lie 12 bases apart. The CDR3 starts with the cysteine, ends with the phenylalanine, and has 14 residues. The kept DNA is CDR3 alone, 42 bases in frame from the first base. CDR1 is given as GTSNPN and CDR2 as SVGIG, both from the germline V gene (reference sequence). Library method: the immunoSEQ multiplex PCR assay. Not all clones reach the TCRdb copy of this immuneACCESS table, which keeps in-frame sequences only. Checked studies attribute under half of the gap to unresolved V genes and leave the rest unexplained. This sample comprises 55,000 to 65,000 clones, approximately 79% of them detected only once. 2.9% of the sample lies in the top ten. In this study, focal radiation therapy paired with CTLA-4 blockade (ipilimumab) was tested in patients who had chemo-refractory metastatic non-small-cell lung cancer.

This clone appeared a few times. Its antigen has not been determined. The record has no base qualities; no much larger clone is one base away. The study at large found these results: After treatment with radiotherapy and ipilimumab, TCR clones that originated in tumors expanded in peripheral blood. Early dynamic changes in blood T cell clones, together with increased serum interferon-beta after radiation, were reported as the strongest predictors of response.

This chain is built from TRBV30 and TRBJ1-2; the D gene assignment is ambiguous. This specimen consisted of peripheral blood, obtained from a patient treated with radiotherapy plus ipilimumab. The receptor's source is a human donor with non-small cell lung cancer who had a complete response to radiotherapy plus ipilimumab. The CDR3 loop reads CAWSPRVENYGYTF. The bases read TGTGCCTGGAGTCCCCGGGTGGAGAACTATGGCTACACCTTC.